Listed here are 13 T cell receptor beta chains from one sample, sequenced in a study of blood T cell repertoires in COVID-19. Generated by immunoSEQ multiplex PCR, the TCRdb table keeps only in-frame clones and is missing some. This table has some 60,000 clones, 70% to 90% appearing once. The sequenced sample was peripheral blood. Receptors originate from a human donor with active COVID-19. The donor label of this sample is uncertain.

The chain is built from TRBV29-1 and TRBJ2-3; the D gene is possibly TRBD2 (5 bases). Germline V gene sequence: CDR1 SQVTM, CDR2 ANQGSEA. This CDR3 is 13 amino acids long. V lost 8 bases, J lost 2 bases, and 14 bases lay in between. The CDR3 is CSTRASLTDTQYF. CDR3 coding DNA: TGCAGCACTCGGGCTAGCCTCACAGATACGCAGTATTTT.

The chain has TRBV7-2 and TRBJ1-1; possibly TRBD1 for D (6 bases). The CDR3 consists of 13 residues. V lost 4 bases and J 3 bases, leaving 9 bases between the germline ends. Germline V gives CDR1 SGHTA, CDR2 FQGNSA. For the CDR3, the DNA is TGTGCCAGCAGCTCGGGGGGGCACACTGAAGCTTTCTTT. It encodes CASSSGGHTEAFF.

The chain joins TRBV2 to TRBJ1-5, with no clear D. This CDR3 contains 12 residues. Germline values: CDR1 SNHLY, CDR2 FYNNEI. V was pared by 7 bases and J by 6 bases, with 10 bases between. CDR3 region: CASKGEGQPQHF. DNA for the CDR3: TGTGCCAGCAAGGGTGAGGGTCAGCCCCAGCATTTT.

The chain uses TRBV5-1 and TRBJ1-2; 9 nucleotides match TRBD1. Germline CDR1 reads SGHRS; CDR2 reads YFSETQ. The trim removed 0 bases at V and 8 bases at J, leaving 8 bases unmatched. This CDR3 comprises 15 residues. The chain's CDR3 is CASSLGPTGTGGYTF. CDR3 sequence (DNA): TGCGCCAGCAGCTTGGGACCAACCGGGACAGGGGGCTACACCTTC. Filled out from reference TRBV5-1 and TRBJ1-2, the complete variable domain reads KAGVTQTPRYLIKTRGQQVTLSCSPISGHRSVSWYQQTPGQGLQFLFEYFSETQRNKGNFPGRFSGRQFSNSRSEMNVSTLELGDSALYLCASSLGPTGTGGYTFGSGTRLTVV.

This chain uses TRBV3-1 (or the pseudogene TRBV3-2) with TRBJ2-1, with D possibly TRBD1 on 5 matching bases. V was cut by 4 bases and J by 7 bases, with 11 bases left in between. In germline, CDR1 is LGHDT, CDR2 YNNKEL (reference sequence). The CDR3 runs 13 residues. The CDR3 region is CASSPRQPNEQFF. The CDR3 DNA follows: TGTGCCAGCAGCCCCCGACAGCCTAATGAGCAGTTCTTC.

This rearrangement joins TRBV28 to TRBJ2-5; 11 nucleotides align to TRBD2. CDR1 is MDHEN, CDR2 SYDVKM, per germline. The CDR3 is 16 residues long. After removal of 5 bases from V and 0 bases from J, the junction contained 5 bases not matched to a gene. The CDR3 loop is CASSPGTSGYQETQYF. In DNA form, the CDR3 reads TGTGCCAGCAGTCCCGGGACTAGCGGTTACCAAGAGACCCAGTACTTC.

This clone was seen a handful of times. V is TRBV5-4 and J is TRBJ2-7; 12 bases align to TRBD2. J gave up 2 bases and V 7 bases, and 1 base lay outside the gene matches. Germline CDR1 is SGHNT and CDR2 is YYREEE (reference sequence). CDR3 length: 13 residues. The CDR3 bases are TGTGCCAGCGGACTAGCGGGGACCTACGAGCAGTACTTC. This sequence encodes CASGLAGTYEQYF.

The chain has TRBV24-1 and TRBJ2-3; 11 bases agree with TRBD2. This CDR3 region has 16 residues. The V gene end was trimmed by 4 bases and the J gene end by 4 bases; junction bases not matched to a gene: 6. Germline CDR1 reads KGHDR; CDR2 reads SFDVKD. CDR3 nucleotide sequence: TGTGCCACCAGTGAGCCTAGCGGGAGGTTAGCAGATACGCAGTATTTT. This gives the protein CATSEPSGRLADTQYF.

The CDR3 DNA is TGTGCCACCAGTACCGTGGGCGCGAACACCGGGGAGCTGTTTTTT. Amino acid sequence: CATSTVGANTGELFF. The chain recombines TRBV24-1 with TRBJ2-2; D is unclear. CDR3 size: 15 residues. V was shortened by 6 bases and J by 0 bases, with 10 bases between the two germline ends. The V gene's germline CDR1 is KGHDR and CDR2 SFDVKD.

The V call is TRBV18, the J call TRBJ2-1, with TRBD1 matching 7 bases. The CDR3 covers 15 residues. Germline lookup yields CDR1 KGHSH and CDR2 LQKENI. The ends lost 3 bases at V and 4 bases at J; junction bases unmatched: 6. Written as DNA, the CDR3 is TGTGCCAGCTCACCGTCCGGACAGGTATACAATGAGCAGTTCTTC. It is translated as CASSPSGQVYNEQFF.

The genes are TRBV9 and TRBJ1-2; a possible D gene is TRBD1 (5 bases). V was clipped by 0 bases and J by 4 bases, with 13 bases between them. The CDR3 length is 15 residues. CDR1 is SGDLS and CDR2 is YYNGEE in the germline V gene. CDR3 residues: CASSVGGRASYGYTF. CDR3 DNA sequence: TGTGCCAGCAGCGTAGGGGGCAGGGCATCCTATGGCTACACCTTC.

The chain is built from TRBV7-6 and TRBJ2-1; 11 nucleotides line up with TRBD2. After removal of 5 bases from V and 7 bases from J, the junction contained 10 bases not matched to a gene. Germline CDR1 is SGHVS and CDR2 is FNYEAQ. The CDR3 runs to 16 residues. The CDR3 is CASSPRTSGRLNEQFF. The CDR3 nucleotides are TGTGCCAGCAGCCCCCGGACTAGCGGGCGCCTTAATGAGCAGTTCTTC.

The rearrangement uses TRBV15 and TRBJ2-1; 12 positions agree with TRBD1. The J segment lost 7 bases and the V segment lost 9 bases, leaving 10 bases of the junction unmatched. The CDR3 has 15 residues. Germline V gene data show CDR1 as LNHNV and CDR2 as YYDKDF (reference sequence). This CDR3 reads CATKMGQGATNEQFF. The CDR3 DNA is TGTGCCACTAAGATGGGACAGGGGGCGACAAATGAGCAGTTCTTC. Using reference TRBV15 and TRBJ2-1 for the parts outside the CDR3, the full variable domain is DAMVIQNPRYQVTQFGKPVTLSCSQTLNHNVMYWYQQKSSQAPKLLFHYYDKDFNNEADTPDNFQSRRPNTSFCFLDIRSPGLGDTAMYLCATKMGQGATNEQFFGPGTRLTVL.